The 3 T cell receptor beta chains below come from one sample, sequenced in a study of T cell changes during pregnancy in multiple sclerosis (dated by TCRdb to about 2019). The method behind the library was the immunoSEQ multiplex PCR assay. TCRdb carries this immuneACCESS record with in-frame sequences only. Its versions omit some clonotypes, under half of them owing to an unresolved V gene in the studies checked, with the rest unexplained. The sample profile shows 57,000 or so clones; 90% of them were found once. About 7% of the sample rests with the top ten. The source was peripheral blood, collected in the third trimester of pregnancy. The receptors originated from a female donor in good health, enrolled as a control in a pregnancy study.

This clone is medium-sized by share. V usage is TRBV5-1 and J usage is TRBJ2-4; 7 nucleotides line up with TRBD1. Germline V gene lookup returns CDR1 SGHRS and CDR2 YFSETQ. The CDR3 consists of 19 residues. Trimming removed 3 bases from V and 0 bases from J; junction bases left unmatched: 15. The CDR3 protein is CASSSEERTGSLAKNIQYF. CDR3 DNA sequence: TGCGCCAGCAGCTCGGAGGAACGGACAGGCAGCTTAGCCAAAAACATTCAGTACTTC.

The chain couples TRBV7-8 to TRBJ2-3; weak D call: TRBD2 (7 bases). Germline CDR1 and CDR2: SGHVS and FQNEAQ. Trimming removed 2 bases from V and 3 bases from J, with 15 bases in between. CDR3 length: 16 amino acids. The CDR3 sequence is CASSLIWGGRTDTQYF. CDR3 bases: TGTGCCAGCAGCTTAATTTGGGGGGGGCGGACAGATACGCAGTATTTT.

The genes are TRBV28 and TRBJ1-1; 7 bases are a match to TRBD1. The CDR3 has 13 residues. Germline CDR1 MDHEN, CDR2 SYDVKM. J gave up 4 bases and V 8 bases, and 7 bases lay outside the gene matches. The CDR3 sequence: CASVRQGGTEAFF. The DNA of the CDR3 is TGTGCCAGCGTTAGACAGGGCGGCACTGAAGCTTTCTTT. The full variable domain, in which reference TRBV28 and TRBJ1-1 provide the parts outside the CDR3, is DVKVTQSSRYLVKRTGEKVFLECVQDMDHENMFWYRQDPGLGLRLIYFSYDVKMKEKGDIPEGYSVSREKKERFSLILESASTNQTSMYLCASVRQGGTEAFFGQGTRLTVV.